The rows below give T cell receptor beta chains drawn from one sample of a study of cytomegalovirus exposure and HLA in healthy donors. Sequencing was performed with immunoSEQ multiplex PCR; in TCRdb, only in-frame clones are kept and a portion is missing. This table holds about 160,000 clones, under 90% found once. What was sequenced was PBMCs. These TCRs come from a man aged 18 to 29 in good health and CMV-seropositive. Each CDR3 is given with its conserved first and last residue. Expanded clones get a size class; other rows say once, few or many, or leave the size out.

TRBV29-1	-	TRBJ2-1	CSVAGTSGRNEQFF
TRBV6-1	-	TRBJ2-1	CASRQGQYNEQFF
TRBV18	-	TRBJ2-5	CASSPMGQTRQETQYF
TRBV10-3	-	TRBJ2-7	CAISPSRGGLGFSEQYF
TRBV18	-	TRBJ2-7	CASSPVVITRGYYEQYF
TRBV28	-	TRBJ2-4	CASSLLAGPPANIQYF
TRBV13	-	TRBJ2-3	CASSPRQGANTQYF
TRBV7-2	-	TRBJ2-7	CASSLVEGLNYEQYF
TRBV21-1	-	TRBJ2-7	CASSKSSSYEQYF
TRBV18	-	TRBJ2-7	CASSPREERDEQYF
TRBV10-3	-	TRBJ2-3	CAISQLAVDTDTQYF
TRBV6-1	-	TRBJ2-1	CASSGRGRGPYNEQFF
TRBV5-1	-	TRBJ2-3	CASRPTGGSTDTQYF
TRBV18	-	TRBJ2-3	CASSIATDTQYF
TRBV5-1	-	TRBJ2-7	CASSLPGQGLPEQYF
TRBV7-2	-	TRBJ2-7	CASSLVAADYEQYF
TRBV5-1	-	TRBJ1-6	CASSLEGGSSPLHF
TRBV18	-	TRBJ2-7	CASSDGTGVNEQYF
TRBV27	-	TRBJ2-7	CASRQGSSYEQYF
TRBV28	once	TRBJ2-1	CASRERSPGGNEQFF
TRBV6-9	-	TRBJ2-4	CASSYLGARDRGTKNIQYF
TRBV5-4	-	TRBJ1-2	CASSLVGAPNYGYTF
TRBV5-1	-	TRBJ2-1	CASSLASGNEQFF
TRBV6-1	-	TRBJ2-5	CASSVQGRETQYF
TRBV28	once	TRBJ1-2	CASSPPGSNYGYTF